These 30 T cell receptor beta chains originate from one sample sequenced in a study of blood T cells in healthy people across ages. The use of a sample-barcoded 5' primer and a J-beta primer mix characterized a second PCR of about 7 to 12 cycles. One entry per CDR3 protein results from TCRdb running MiXCR on the 5' RACE reads. The table lists over 1,500,000 distinct CDR3 sequences, about 50% of them singletons. Sequencing was done on a sample of blood. Source of these receptors: a woman aged 40 to 49 in good health.

The rearrangement uses TRBV4-2 and TRBJ1-4; D uncertain. The CDR3 consists of 16 residues. Per germline, CDR1 LGHNA and CDR2 YNFKEQ. Trimming shortened V by 1 base and J by 0 bases, and 9 bases separated the two germline ends. CDR3 loop: CASSQAGSTTNEKLFF. The CDR3 DNA reads TGTGCCAGCAGCCAAGCGGGGAGTACAACTAATGAAAAACTGTTTTTT.

This clonotype was seen a few times. The V gene is TRBV5-1, the J gene TRBJ1-2, with TRBD1 identical over 9 bases. J was trimmed by 5 bases and V by 4 bases; bases with no gene match: 18. Germline CDR1 reads SGHRS; CDR2 reads YFSETQ. The CDR3 has 18 residues. The CDR3 region is CASSRQGGDPYGVYGYTF. The CDR3 region has the DNA TGCGCCAGCAGCCGACAGGGGGGAGACCCCTATGGTGTTTATGGCTACACCTTC.

This clonotype was recorded a few times. V gene TRBV28 combines with J gene TRBJ2-5, with 8 positions matching TRBD1. With 3 bases clipped from V and 4 bases from J, the junction kept 7 bases outside the gene matches. There are 15 residues in the CDR3. CDR1 and CDR2 (germline): MDHEN, SYDVKM. CDR3 sequence (DNA): TGTGCCAGCAGTTTTTCTACAGGGGGTCGAGAGACCCAGTACTTC. This translates into CASSFSTGGRETQYF.

This clonotype showed up many times. The chain carries TRBV6-5 and TRBJ2-7; possibly TRBD1 for D (5 bases). V dropped 0 bases and J dropped 2 bases, with 8 bases sitting between them. The CDR3 extends over 14 amino acids. Germline V gives CDR1 MNHEY, CDR2 SVGAGI. The CDR3 spells CASSYSPGTYEQYF. CDR3 nucleotide sequence: TGTGCCAGCAGTTACTCTCCAGGGACCTACGAGCAGTACTTC.

This clonotype was observed a single time. CDR3 in DNA: TGCGCCAGCAGTGAGTGGACAGGGTCTGGCTACACCTTC. The encoded protein is CASSEWTGSGYTF. V and J are TRBV10-1 and TRBJ1-2; 8 bases agree with TRBD1. CDR1 is WNHNN and CDR2 is SYGVQD in the germline V gene (reference sequence). The CDR3 contains 13 residues. Germline trimming cut 1 base from V and 7 bases from J; bases unmatched to any gene: 2.

In this sample, this clonotype turned up once. CDR3 nucleotides: TGTGCCAGCGCTCAGGTCCGAGATCAAGAGACCCAGTACTTC. Amino acid sequence: CASAQVRDQETQYF. The chain has TRBV7-2 and TRBJ2-5, with D uncertain. Germline V gene lookup returns CDR1 SGHTA and CDR2 FQGNSA. The V and J ends lost 8 bases and 2 bases respectively, with 15 bases between them. The CDR3 length is 14 residues.

V is TRBV10-1 and J is TRBJ2-4; D may be TRBD1 or TRBD2 (5 bases each). The germline CDR1 and CDR2 sequences are WNHNN and SYGVQD (reference sequence). There are 12 residues in the CDR3. V gave up 5 bases and J gave up 13 bases, with 15 bases separating them. For the CDR3, the DNA is TGCGCCAGCAGTTGGGGGTCAGAGGAGCAGTACTTC. Amino acids: CASSWGSEEQYF.

This chain joins TRBV4-3 and TRBJ2-3, with TRBD2 identical over 10 bases. V dropped 4 bases and J dropped 5; count of bases not matched to a gene: 6. CDR3 length: 15 amino acids. The germline V gene has CDR1 LGHNA and CDR2 YSLEER. The CDR3 loop is CASSPGTSDGDTQYF. CDR3 sequence (DNA): TGCGCCAGCAGCCCGGGGACTAGCGATGGAGATACGCAGTATTTT.

The chain has TRBV20-1 and TRBJ1-1; weak D call: TRBD1 (6 bases). Germline lookup yields CDR1 DFQATT and CDR2 SNEGSKA (reference sequence). V lost 1 base to trimming and J lost 1 base, with 10 bases between them. The CDR3 extends over 14 amino acids. The CDR3 reads CSARAGASNTEAFF. The CDR3 DNA follows: TGCAGTGCTAGAGCAGGGGCTTCGAACACTGAAGCTTTCTTT.

This chain connects TRBV6-5 to TRBJ2-1, with a weak D call TRBD1 (8 bases). The germline CDR1 and CDR2 sequences are MNHEY and SVGAGI. CDR3 length: 13 amino acids. V lost 9 bases and J 7 bases, leaving 16 bases between the germline ends. The CDR3 region is CASGQGGFNEQFF. CDR3 bases: TGTGCCAGTGGACAGGGAGGGTTTAATGAGCAGTTCTTC.

This clonotype was detected a few times. V and J are TRBV20-1 and TRBJ1-2; the match to TRBD1 covers 7 bases. Per the germline V gene, CDR1 is DFQATT and CDR2 is SNEGSKA (reference sequence). J was trimmed by 8 bases and V by 7 bases; bases with no gene match: 10. This CDR3 region has 12 residues. The CDR3 region is CSGPRGGGGYTF. The CDR3 DNA reads as TGCAGTGGCCCCCGAGGGGGCGGAGGCTACACCTTC.

The CDR3 coding sequence is TGCAGTGCTGATACCGGGACTAGCGGGGGGGCCGTCTACAATGAGCAGTACTTC. It translates to CSADTGTSGGAVYNEQYF. This chain links TRBV20-1 with TRBJ2-7; 16 bases are shared with TRBD2. Germline V gives CDR1 DFQATT, CDR2 SNEGSKA (reference sequence). The CDR3 runs 18 residues. V shed 5 bases and J 7 bases; nucleotides not matched to a gene: 17.

This clonotype was found a few times. The rearrangement joins TRBV6-6 to TRBJ2-1; 9 bases fit TRBD2. This CDR3 region has 15 residues. Germline V gene sequence: CDR1 MNHNY, CDR2 SVGAGI (reference sequence). The ends lost 4 bases at V and 5 bases at J; junction bases unmatched: 6. CDR3 protein: CASSFSGGFNNEQFF. CDR3 in DNA: TGTGCCAGCAGTTTCAGCGGGGGGTTTAACAATGAGCAGTTCTTC.

The genes are TRBV18 and TRBJ2-5, with 8 positions matching TRBD1. The germline CDR1 and CDR2 sequences are KGHSH and LQKENI. V was clipped by 4 bases and J by 4 bases; unmatched bases: 8. The length of the CDR3 is 15 residues. In DNA, the CDR3 is TGTGCCAGCTCACGTTTGACAGGGGCATCAGAGACCCAGTACTTC. It codes for CASSRLTGASETQYF.

There are a few counts of this clonotype. The J gene is TRBJ2-4, the V gene TRBV6-5, with 8 bases aligning to TRBD1. Trimming took 4 bases from V and 4 from J; bases not matched to a gene: 3. The CDR3 is made up of 14 amino acids. CDR1 is MNHEY and CDR2 is SVGAGI in the germline V gene. This chain's CDR3 is CASSLGQEKNIQYF. The CDR3 DNA reads as TGTGCCAGCAGTTTGGGACAGGAGAAAAACATTCAGTACTTC.

This clonotype has more than one count but fewer than ten. The chain employs TRBV6-5 and TRBJ1-1; the D is unclear. From germline, CDR1 is MNHEY and CDR2 SVGAGI. The CDR3 has 12 residues. The V end was cut by 7 bases, the J end by 3 bases, with 9 bases between. This CDR3 is CASNALDTEAFF. The CDR3 bases are TGTGCCAGCAATGCTCTGGACACTGAAGCTTTCTTT.

This clonotype was seen a handful of times. The chain links TRBV9 to TRBJ2-4; no reliable D call. The J call may not be correct, given that the DNA end is closer to TRBJ2-7. This CDR3 has 11 residues. CDR1 SGDLS and CDR2 YYNGEE come from the germline V gene. CDR3 protein: CASSAGTEQYF. In nucleotides, the CDR3 is TGTGCCAGCAGCGCGGGCACCGAGCAGTACTTC.

The genes are TRBV9 and TRBJ2-3, with 10 bases identical to TRBD2. Losses at the gene ends were 2 bases for V and 2 bases for J; bases not matched to a gene: 8. Germline V gene sequence: CDR1 SGDLS, CDR2 YYNGEE. The CDR3 loop spans 17 amino acids. The CDR3 DNA follows: TGTGCCAGCAGCGTCCGGAGCGGGGGGGCATCCACAGATACGCAGTATTTT. Residues: CASSVRSGGASTDTQYF.

This clonotype was detected only once. This sequence joins TRBV18 and TRBJ1-1; 7 positions match TRBD1. V shed 4 bases and J 0 bases; nucleotides not matched to a gene: 11. There are 17 residues in the CDR3. Germline values: CDR1 KGHSH, CDR2 LQKENI. CDR3: CASSRSRQGRMNTEAFF. The CDR3 nucleotides read TGTGCCAGCTCACGAAGTAGACAGGGACGAATGAACACTGAAGCTTTCTTT.

This clonotype was counted once. J is TRBJ1-2 and V is TRBV24-1; unclear D gene. Germline V gene data show CDR1 as KGHDR and CDR2 as SFDVKD. CDR3 length: 15 residues. V was pared by 7 bases and J by 5 bases, with 19 bases between. CDR3 residues: CATSTGPRWDYGYTF. In DNA form, the CDR3 reads TGTGCCACCAGCACCGGGCCTCGTTGGGATTATGGCTACACCTTC.

The CDR3 protein is CASSLGDSASYEQYF. DNA for the CDR3: TGCGCCAGCAGCTTGGGGGACAGTGCGTCCTACGAGCAGTACTTC. The chain links TRBV5-1 to TRBJ2-7; 7 bases are a match to TRBD1. The CDR3 consists of 15 residues. J lost 1 base, V lost 0 bases, and 4 bases had no gene match. Germline CDR1 SGHRS, CDR2 YFSETQ.

This clonotype was picked up a small number of times. The chain has TRBV20-1 and TRBJ2-3; weak D call: TRBD2 (5 bases). This CDR3 region has 15 residues. CDR1 and CDR2 (germline): DFQATT, SNEGSKA (reference sequence). V dropped 2 bases and J dropped 2 bases, with 14 bases sitting between them. The CDR3, as DNA: TGCAGTGCTAGAAGTGGGAGACAAGCCACAGATACGCAGTATTTT. Translation gives CSARSGRQATDTQYF.

This clonotype was detected a few times. The chain joins TRBV7-2 to TRBJ1-6; unclear D gene. V lost 5 bases and J 10 bases, leaving 15 bases between the germline ends. CDR1 is SGHTA and CDR2 is FQGNSA in the germline V gene. The CDR3 is 14 residues long. CDR3 protein: CASSPGNQISPLHF. In nucleotides, the CDR3 is TGTGCCAGCAGCCCTGGGAATCAGATATCACCCCTCCACTTT.

The rearrangement uses TRBV7-9 and TRBJ2-7, with TRBD1 identical over 8 bases. Germline loops: CDR1 SEHNR, CDR2 FQNEAQ (reference sequence). The CDR3 spans 12 residues. The V segment lost 4 bases and the J segment 6 bases; nucleotides outside the gene matches: 2. The CDR3 sequence: CASSSGQGEQYF. In nucleotides, the CDR3 is TGTGCCAGCAGCTCAGGACAGGGCGAGCAGTACTTC.

In its sample, this clonotype was seen many times. The J gene is TRBJ2-5, the V gene TRBV4-3; no clear D. The ends were cut back, 1 base at V and 4 bases at J, with 7 bases in the middle. The CDR3 is 13 amino acids. The germline V gene encodes CDR1 LGHNA and CDR2 YSLEER. The chain's CDR3 is CASSQGTIETQYF. CDR3 bases: TGCGCCAGCAGCCAAGGGACCATAGAGACCCAGTACTTC.

V usage is TRBV19 and J usage is TRBJ1-5; no firm D call. Trimming shortened V by 5 bases and J by 7 bases, and 12 bases separated the two germline ends. Looked up from germline, CDR1 is LNHDA and CDR2 is SQIVND (reference sequence). The CDR3 sequence is 13 residues long. Here the CDR3 DNA reads TGTGCCAGTAGTCGACCGGGAAACCAGCCCCAGCATTTT. Translated: CASSRPGNQPQHF. Using reference TRBV19 and TRBJ1-5 for the parts outside the CDR3, the full variable domain is DGGITQSPKYLFRKEGQNVTLSCEQNLNHDAMYWYRQDPGQGLRLIYYSQIVNDFQKGDIAEGYSVSREKKESFPLTVTSAQKNPTAFYLCASSRPGNQPQHFGDGTRLSIL.

The chain uses TRBV10-2 and TRBJ2-7; either TRBD1 or TRBD2 may fit D (7 bases each). The CDR3 has 14 amino acids. Germline CDR1 is WSHSY and CDR2 is SAAADI. V lost 5 bases and J 3 bases, leaving 14 bases between the germline ends. The CDR3: CASSQGGPFYEQYF. The CDR3 DNA reads as TGCGCCAGCAGTCAGGGGGGGCCTTTCTACGAGCAGTACTTC.

The chain carries TRBV13 and TRBJ2-3; a possible D gene is TRBD2 (5 bases). Trimming cost V 11 bases and J 7 bases, with 13 bases left between them. In germline, CDR1 is PRHDT, CDR2 FYEKMQ (reference sequence). The CDR3 length is 11 residues. As DNA, the CDR3 is TGTGCCGGCGGGTACGGGAATACGCAGTATTTT. This codes for CAGGYGNTQYF.

A note on this clonotype: The junction departs from germline at one end; a sequencing error may be responsible. The chain recombines TRBV7-9 with TRBJ2-5; 9 bases agree with TRBD1. CDR1 SEHNR and CDR2 FQNEAQ come from the germline V gene (reference sequence). The CDR3 is 15 residues long. DNA for the CDR3: TGTGCCAGCAGCTCCCGGGACAGGGACCAAGCGACCCAGTACTTC. This sequence encodes CASSSRDRDQATQYF.

The V gene is TRBV5-1, the J gene TRBJ2-5; no firm D call. CDR1 is SGHRS and CDR2 is YFSETQ in the germline V gene. The CDR3 has 14 residues. V lost 6 bases to trimming and J lost 0 bases, with 12 bases between them. The chain's CDR3 is CASKETLNQETQYF. The CDR3 nucleotides read TGCGCCAGCAAGGAGACGTTAAACCAAGAGACCCAGTACTTC.